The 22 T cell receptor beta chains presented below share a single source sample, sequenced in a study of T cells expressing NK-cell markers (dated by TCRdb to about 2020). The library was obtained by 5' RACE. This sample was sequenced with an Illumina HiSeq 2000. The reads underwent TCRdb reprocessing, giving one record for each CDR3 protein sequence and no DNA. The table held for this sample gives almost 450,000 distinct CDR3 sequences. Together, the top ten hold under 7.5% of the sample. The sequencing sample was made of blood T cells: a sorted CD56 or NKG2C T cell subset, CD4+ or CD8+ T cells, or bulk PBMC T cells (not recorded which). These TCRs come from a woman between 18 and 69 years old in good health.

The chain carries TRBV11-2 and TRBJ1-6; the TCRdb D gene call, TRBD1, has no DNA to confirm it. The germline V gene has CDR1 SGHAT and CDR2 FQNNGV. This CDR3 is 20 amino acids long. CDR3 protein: CASSPGWVVGFSSYNSPLHF. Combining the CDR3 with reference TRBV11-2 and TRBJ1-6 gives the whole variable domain EAGVAQSPRYKIIEKRQSVAFWCNPISGHATLYWYQQILGQGPKLLIQFQNNGVVDDSQLPKDRFSAERLKGVDSTLKIQPAKLEDSAVYLCASSPGWVVGFSSYNSPLHFGNGTRLTVT.

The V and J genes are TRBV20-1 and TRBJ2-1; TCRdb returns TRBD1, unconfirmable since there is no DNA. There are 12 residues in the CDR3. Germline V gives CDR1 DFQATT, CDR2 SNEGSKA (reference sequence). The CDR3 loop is CRPGQGVGERFF.

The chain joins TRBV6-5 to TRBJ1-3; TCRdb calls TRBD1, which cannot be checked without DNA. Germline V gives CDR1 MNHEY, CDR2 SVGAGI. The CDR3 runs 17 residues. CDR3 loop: CASSYGGTGSSGNTIYF.

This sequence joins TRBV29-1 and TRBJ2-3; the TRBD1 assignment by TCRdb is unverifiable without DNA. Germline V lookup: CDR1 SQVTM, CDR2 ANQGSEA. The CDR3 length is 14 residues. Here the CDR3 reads CSVDAGLGTDTQYF.

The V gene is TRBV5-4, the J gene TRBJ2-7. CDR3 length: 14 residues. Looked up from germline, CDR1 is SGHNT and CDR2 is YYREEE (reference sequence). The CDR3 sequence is CASSLEELSYEQYF. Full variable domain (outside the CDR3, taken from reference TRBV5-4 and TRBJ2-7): ETGVTQSPTHLIKTRGQQVTLRCSSQSGHNTVSWYQQALGQGPQFIFQYYREEENGRGNFPPRFSGLQFPNYSSELNVNALELDDSALYLCASSLEELSYEQYFGPGTRLTVT.

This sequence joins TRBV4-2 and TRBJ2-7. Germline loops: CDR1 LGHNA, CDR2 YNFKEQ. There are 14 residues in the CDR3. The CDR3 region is CASSQDGLLNEQYF.

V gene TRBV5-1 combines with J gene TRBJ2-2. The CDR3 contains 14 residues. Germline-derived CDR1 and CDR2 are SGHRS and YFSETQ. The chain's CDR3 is CASSLASQTGELFF.

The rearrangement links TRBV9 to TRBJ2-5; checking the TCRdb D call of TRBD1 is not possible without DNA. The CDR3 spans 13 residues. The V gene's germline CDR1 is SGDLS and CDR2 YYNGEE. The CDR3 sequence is CASSVQGKKTQYF.

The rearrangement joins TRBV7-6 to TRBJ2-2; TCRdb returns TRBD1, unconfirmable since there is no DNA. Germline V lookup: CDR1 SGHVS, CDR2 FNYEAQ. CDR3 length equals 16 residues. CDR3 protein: CASSPIQGRNTGELFF.

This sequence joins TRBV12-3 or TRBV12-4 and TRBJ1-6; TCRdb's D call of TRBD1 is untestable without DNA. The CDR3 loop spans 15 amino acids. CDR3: CASSPQGGPSSPLHF.

CDR3 residues: CASSFREANTEAFF. This rearrangement joins TRBV5-1 to TRBJ1-1. This CDR3 has 14 amino acids. Germline CDR1 is SGHRS and CDR2 is YFSETQ.

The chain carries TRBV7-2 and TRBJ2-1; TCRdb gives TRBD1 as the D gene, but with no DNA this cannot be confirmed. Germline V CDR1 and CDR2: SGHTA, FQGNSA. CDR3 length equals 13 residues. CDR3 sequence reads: CASSLQGYNEQFF.

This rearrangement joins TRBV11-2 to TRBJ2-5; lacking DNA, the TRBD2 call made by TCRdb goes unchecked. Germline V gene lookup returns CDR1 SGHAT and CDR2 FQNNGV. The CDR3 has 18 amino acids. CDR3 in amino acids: CASSLSLGSRLAGETQYF.

CDR3 sequence reads: CASSYSDVTGELFF. J is TRBJ2-2 and V is TRBV6-2 or TRBV6-3. The CDR3 consists of 14 residues. Germline V lookup: CDR1 MNHEY, CDR2 SVGEGT.

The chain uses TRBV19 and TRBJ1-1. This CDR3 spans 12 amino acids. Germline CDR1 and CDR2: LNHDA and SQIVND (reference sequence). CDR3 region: CASSIPATEAFF.

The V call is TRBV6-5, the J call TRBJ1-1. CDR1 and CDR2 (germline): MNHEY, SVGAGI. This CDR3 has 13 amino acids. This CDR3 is CASSYWGPGGAFF.

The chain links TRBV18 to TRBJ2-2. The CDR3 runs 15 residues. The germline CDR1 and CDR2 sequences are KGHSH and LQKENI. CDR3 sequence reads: CASSPDWVNTGELFF.

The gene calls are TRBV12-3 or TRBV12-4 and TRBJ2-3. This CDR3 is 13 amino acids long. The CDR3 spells CASSQSSPDTQYF.

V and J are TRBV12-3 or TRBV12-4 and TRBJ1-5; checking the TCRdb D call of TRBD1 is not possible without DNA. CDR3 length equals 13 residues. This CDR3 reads CASRTGGNQPQHF.

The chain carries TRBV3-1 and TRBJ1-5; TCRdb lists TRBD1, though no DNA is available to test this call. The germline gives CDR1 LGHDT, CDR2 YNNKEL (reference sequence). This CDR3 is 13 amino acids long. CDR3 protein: CASSQQYGGPQHF.

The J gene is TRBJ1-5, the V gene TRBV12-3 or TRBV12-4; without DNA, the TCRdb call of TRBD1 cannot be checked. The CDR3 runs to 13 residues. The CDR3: CASSPDSYSPQHF.

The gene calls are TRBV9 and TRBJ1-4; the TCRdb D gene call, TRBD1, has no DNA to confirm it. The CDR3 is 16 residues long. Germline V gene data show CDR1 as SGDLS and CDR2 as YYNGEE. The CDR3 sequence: CASSVSPVPTNEKLFF.